The clone carrying this T cell receptor beta chain was detected only once. Its antigen is unidentified. V dropped 0 bases and J dropped 3; count of bases not matched to a gene: 6. CDR1 and CDR2 (germline): SEHNR, FQNEAQ (reference sequence). This CDR3 is built from 17 residues. The data were obtained in a study of OX40 agonist ivuxolimab in advanced cancers. Study information: Mean age approximately 59 years, range 23 to 79; 82.7% male.

Broader study findings: CD8+ T cells (on average) carried more expanded clones than CD4+ T cells. Nonresponders included some who also had low normalized T-cell clonal expansion.

Here immunoSEQ multiplex PCR was the method, and the copy in TCRdb shows in-frame clones only, minus some. The table lists more than 100,000 clones, about 93% of them singletons. At cycle 4 day 1, cycle 7 day 1, and baseline, blood was sampled. The sequencing here drew on CD4+ or CD8+ T cells sorted from blood, taken in a trial of the OX40 agonist ivuxolimab. The genes are TRBV7-9 and TRBJ2-3; 10 bases agree with TRBD2. The sequence came from an adult with an advanced solid tumor such as melanoma, head and neck, liver or kidney cancer. The CDR3 nucleotides are TGTGCCAGCAGCTTAGCGCCTAGCGGGAGACGGACAGATACGCAGTATTTT. This codes for CASSLAPSGRRTDTQYF.